These 10 T cell receptor beta chains share one sample of origin, sequenced in a study of T cells in Graves' hyperthyroidism and ophthalmopathy. RNA transcripts provided the source from which TCR beta CDR3 regions were amplified. The TCR CDR3 was amplified in a first-round RT-PCR using the HTBI primer set. Using its own MiXCR run on the multiplex PCR reads, TCRdb lists one record per CDR3 protein. This sample has 400,000 to 600,000 distinct CDR3 sequences, with roughly 15% found just once. Sequenced material: blood. Every receptor here comes from a woman under 40 with Graves' ophthalmopathy.

This clonotype occurred many times. J is TRBJ2-2 and V is TRBV29-1; 7 nucleotides line up with TRBD2. The CDR3 is 17 amino acids. The trim removed 1 base at V and 4 bases at J, leaving 12 bases unmatched. Germline assignment: CDR1 SQVTM and CDR2 ANQGSEA. CDR3 nucleotides: TGCAGCGTTGAAGGGAATGGGCTAGCGGCGGGCACCGGGGAGCTGTTTTTT. It codes for CSVEGNGLAAGTGELFF.

This clonotype has a count of ten or more. The chain is built from TRBV11-2 and TRBJ2-5; D might be TRBD1 (6 bases). V was shortened by 5 bases and J by 7 bases, with 14 bases between the two germline ends. From germline, CDR1 is SGHAT and CDR2 FQNNGV. The CDR3 is 13 residues long. The CDR3 protein is CASSQQGLGTQYF. DNA for the CDR3: TGTGCCAGCAGCCAACAGGGTTTAGGGACCCAGTACTTC.

This rearrangement joins TRBV6-2 or TRBV6-3 to TRBJ2-7; TRBD1 matches at 8 bases. Germline V gene sequence: CDR1 MNHEY, CDR2 SVGEGT. V shed 6 bases, J shed 4 bases, and the junction held 5 bases outside the gene matches. This CDR3 contains 13 residues. The DNA of the CDR3 is TGTGCCAGCAGGTGGACAGGGATGTACGAGCAGTACTTC. This encodes CASRWTGMYEQYF.

This clonotype was found many times. This sequence joins TRBV11-2 and TRBJ2-3; D possibly corresponds to TRBD2 (5 bases). Germline values: CDR1 SGHAT, CDR2 FQNNGV. This CDR3 has 13 residues. V was shortened by 2 bases and J by 5 bases, with 8 bases between the two germline ends. This chain's CDR3 is CASSLLREDTQYF. DNA of the CDR3: TGTGCCAGCAGCTTATTGAGGGAAGATACGCAGTATTTT.

This clonotype was seen many times. This chain joins TRBV5-5 and TRBJ2-5; no clear D. The germline gives CDR1 SGHKS, CDR2 YYEKEE (reference sequence). Deletions cut 0 bases from V and 1 base from J, with 10 bases between. This CDR3 has 15 residues. The CDR3 nucleotides are TGTGCCAGCAGCTTGGTCGTCGGCAGCCAAGAGACCCAGTACTTC. Translating gives CASSLVVGSQETQYF.

The rearrangement links TRBV29-1 to TRBJ2-5; 8 nucleotides match TRBD2. V gave up 0 bases and J gave up 13 bases; unmatched junction bases: 4. Germline V lookup: CDR1 SQVTM, CDR2 ANQGSEA. This CDR3 region has 11 residues. DNA for the CDR3: TGCAGCGTTGAAGAGGGGAGCGGGAGGTACTTC. It specifies CSVEEGSGRYF. Looking up the rest from reference TRBV29-1 and TRBJ2-5 gives the full variable domain: SAVISQKPSRDICQRGTSLTIQCQVDSQVTMMFWYRQQPGQSLTLIATANQGSEATYESGFVIDKFPISRPNLTFSTLTVSNMSPEDSSIYLCSVEEGSGRYFGPGTRLLVL.

This clonotype has a count of ten or more. The chain has TRBV6-2 or TRBV6-3 and TRBJ2-2, with D possibly TRBD1 on 5 matching bases. The length of the CDR3 is 16 residues. In germline, CDR1 is MNHEY, CDR2 SVGEGT. V was clipped by 0 bases and J by 5 bases, with 13 bases between them. CDR3 in DNA: TGTGCCAGCAGTTACTCAATTCAGGGAAGTACCGGGGAGCTGTTTTTT. It codes for CASSYSIQGSTGELFF.

The rearrangement links TRBV20-1 to TRBJ2-7; 8 bases map to TRBD1. With V trimmed by 4 bases and J by 6 bases, 11 bases remained unmatched. Germline CDR1 is DFQATT and CDR2 is SNEGSKA (reference sequence). CDR3 length: 14 amino acids. This CDR3 is CSAKGEQGAGEQYF. The CDR3 nucleotides read TGCAGTGCTAAAGGAGAGCAGGGGGCCGGCGAGCAGTACTTC.

This clonotype was observed a handful of times. This chain connects TRBV28 to TRBJ2-7, with TRBD2 matching over 9 bases. The J call may be in error: the DNA end matches TRBJ2-1 better. The germline gives CDR1 MDHEN, CDR2 SYDVKM. The CDR3 covers 14 residues. The CDR3 loop is CASKTSGALYEQFF. The CDR3 DNA reads TGTGCCAGCAAGACTAGCGGAGCCTTATACGAGCAGTTCTTC.

This clonotype was counted only a few times. CDR3 loop: CASSYSGSSVEQYF. The CDR3 region has the DNA TGTGCCAGCAGTTACTCGGGGAGTTCGGTCGAGCAGTACTTC. This chain joins TRBV6-2 or TRBV6-3 and TRBJ2-7, with D possibly being TRBD2 (5 bases). V was shortened by 0 bases and J by 6 bases, with 12 bases between the two germline ends. The CDR3 runs to 14 residues. CDR1 is MNHEY and CDR2 is SVGEGT in the germline V gene.